This T cell receptor (beta chain) was documented in a study of T cell repertoires in cytomegalovirus infection. Study-wide background: Signatures in public TCR beta sequences pointed to both CMV infection and matching HLA type.

General study findings and limits: Dominating the ex vivo response were TCR beta clonotypes that were CMV-specific and HLA-C-restricted.

TCRdb processed the reads anew with MiXCR; each CDR3 protein has one entry. The sample lists under 800,000 distinct CDR3 sequences, 20% to 25% seen once, with approximately 8% in the top ten. This clonotype was counted ten times or more. As yet, its antigen is unknown. Input material: CD8+ T cells from PBMCs. This clonotype was obtained from a human donor in good health (CMV status not recorded). Some clones in this sample may be carry-over from other donors' samples.

The CDR3 here is CASSSTGIYRGETQYF. CDR3 DNA: TGTGCCAGCAGCTCCACGGGTATATACCGGGGAGAGACCCAGTACTTC. The chain combines TRBV7-2 with TRBJ2-5; D may be TRBD2 (5 bases). This CDR3 has 16 amino acids. Deletions cut 4 bases from V and 4 bases from J, with 19 bases between. Germline V gene sequence: CDR1 SGHTA, CDR2 FQGNSA. Supplemented by reference TRBV7-2 and TRBJ2-5, the full variable domain reads GAGVSQSPSNKVTEKGKDVELRCDPISGHTALYWYRQSLGQGLEFLIYFQGNSAPDKSGLPSDRFSAERTGGSVSTLTIQRTQQEDSAVYLCASSSTGIYRGETQYFGPGTRLLVL.